This T cell receptor (beta chain) was recorded in a study of OX40 agonist ivuxolimab in advanced cancers. Study-level background: Ivuxolimab was delivered to patients intravenously every 2 weeks at doses spanning 0.01 to 10 mg/kg. Three dose-escalation patients had partial responses: one with hepatocellular carcinoma and two with cutaneous melanoma. Dose-escalation patients suffered from hepatocellular carcinoma, melanoma, renal cell or head and neck cancer.

The length of the CDR3 is 13 residues. Germline CDR1 reads SGDLS; CDR2 reads YYNGEE. The V gene lost 2 bases and the J gene lost 6 bases, with 9 bases spanning the gap. Method: immunoSEQ multiplex PCR; TCRdb's copy keeps in-frame clones and lacks some. The sample includes approximately 70,000 clones, over 85% of them seen just once. With autoimmune disease history or systemic immunosuppression, patients were excluded. The input for sequencing was CD4+ or CD8+ T cells sorted from blood, taken in a trial of the OX40 agonist ivuxolimab. The chain has TRBV9 and TRBJ2-1, with D unresolved. This clonotype originated in an adult with an advanced solid tumor such as melanoma, head and neck, liver or kidney cancer. CDR3 in amino acids: CASSVTPLNEQFF. DNA for the CDR3: TGTGCCAGCAGCGTGACTCCCCTCAATGAGCAGTTCTTC.